This T cell receptor beta chain was obtained from a study of T cells expressing NK-cell markers. Overall study context: Cells sorted as CD3+CD56+NKG2C+, CD3+CD56+NKG2C- and CD3+CD56-NKG2C+ T cells supplied the TCR beta repertoires. General study findings and limits: Also leading the CD3+CD56-NKG2C+ fraction in several donors were these clonotypes. Each of 6 or 7 donors carried dominant NKG2C+ clonotypes accounting for about 1.0-7.0% of CD8+ T cells.

With respect to this clonotype: Its antigen is not identified.

TCR beta libraries carry UMIs added by 5'RACE template switching. No DNA is given; TCRdb re-called the 5' RACE reads and lists each CDR3 protein once. The sample data list 350,000 to 400,000 distinct CDR3 sequences. This CDR3 spans 13 amino acids. This sequence joins TRBV12-3 or TRBV12-4 and TRBJ2-2; as DNA is missing, the TRBD2 call by TCRdb cannot be tested. Sequenced input: blood T cells: a sorted CD56 or NKG2C T cell subset, CD4+ or CD8+ T cells, or bulk PBMC T cells (not recorded which). The receptor was derived from a woman in her forties or fifties in good health. The CDR3 reads CASSFGGSGELFF.